Shown below are 13 T cell receptor beta chains from a single sample sequenced in a study of blood T cell repertoires in COVID-19. The assay was immunoSEQ multiplex PCR, and TCRdb's table has in-frame clones only and misses some. Of around 120,000 clones detected, about 90% appear once; the ten largest clones hold 3.5% to 4%. Material for sequencing was peripheral blood. Receptor source: a woman aged 55-69 years with COVID-19, enrolled during active disease.

This chain's CDR3 is CASSVGTGNYSPLHF. In DNA form, the CDR3 reads TGTGCCAGCAGTGTCGGGACAGGGAATTATTCACCCCTCCACTTT. V and J are TRBV2 and TRBJ1-6; TRBD1 agrees at 9 bases. The CDR3 has 15 amino acids. Looked up from germline, CDR1 is SNHLY and CDR2 is FYNNEI. V lost 4 bases to trimming and J lost 8 bases; unmatched junction nucleotides: 6.

The chain links TRBV27 to TRBJ1-1; 7 bases match TRBD1. The CDR3 consists of 15 residues. CDR1 and CDR2 from the germline V gene are MNHEY and SMNVEV (reference sequence). V trimming: 5 bases; J trimming: 1 base; junction bases outside the gene matches: 7. The CDR3 DNA follows: TGTGCCAGCAGTCATGAGACAGGGCGGAACACTGAAGCTTTCTTT. It specifies CASSHETGRNTEAFF.

The chain links TRBV5-1 to TRBJ2-7, with a tentative D call TRBD2 (5 bases). There are 14 residues in the CDR3. Trimming pared 0 bases from V and 2 bases from J, leaving 9 bases between. Per germline, CDR1 SGHRS and CDR2 YFSETQ. CDR3 DNA: TGCGCCAGCAGCTTGGGACTACCGGCCTACGAGCAGTACTTC. Translated, it gives CASSLGLPAYEQYF.

V and J are TRBV30 and TRBJ1-2, with 9 bases aligning to TRBD1. This CDR3 is built from 16 residues. V was pared by 2 bases and J by 4 bases, with 11 bases of the junction left unmatched. Germline CDR1 GTSNPN, CDR2 SVGIG (reference sequence). This CDR3 is CAWSRQGEAWVYGYTF. In DNA form, the CDR3 reads TGTGCCTGGAGTCGACAGGGGGAGGCATGGGTCTATGGCTACACCTTC.

This clone was picked up a small number of times. The chain is built from TRBV14 and TRBJ1-1; possibly TRBD1 for D (5 bases). Germline V gene data show CDR1 as SGHDN and CDR2 as FVKESK. The CDR3 covers 15 residues. V lost 2 bases and J lost 3, with 13 bases in between. CDR3 nucleotide sequence: TGTGCCAGCAGCCAATACAGGCGGGGGGACACTGAAGCTTTCTTT. Encoded protein: CASSQYRRGDTEAFF.

The gene calls are TRBV24-1 and TRBJ1-5; D remains ambiguous. The germline gives CDR1 KGHDR, CDR2 SFDVKD. Trimming removed 4 bases from V and 4 bases from J, with 10 bases in between. There are 14 residues in the CDR3. The DNA of the CDR3 is TGTGCCACCAGTGAGAGTGGAGTAAATCAGCCCCAGCATTTT. Translating gives CATSESGVNQPQHF.

V usage is TRBV3-1 (or the pseudogene TRBV3-2) and J usage is TRBJ2-1; 12 nucleotides match TRBD2. Trimming removed 4 bases from V and 4 bases from J; junction bases left unmatched: 8. This CDR3 spans 17 amino acids. Germline CDR1 reads LGHDT; CDR2 reads YNNKEL (reference sequence). The CDR3 coding sequence is TGTGCCAGCAGCCTGAGACTAGCGGGGGTTCGTTACAATGAGCAGTTCTTC. Amino acid sequence: CASSLRLAGVRYNEQFF.

The rearrangement uses TRBV19 and TRBJ2-7; 9 bases line up with TRBD1. This CDR3 is 13 amino acids long. Germline V CDR1 and CDR2: LNHDA, SQIVND (reference sequence). J lost 3 bases, V lost 3 bases, and 0 bases had no gene match. This chain's CDR3 is CASSMTGGYEQYF. For the CDR3, the DNA is TGTGCCAGTAGTATGACAGGGGGCTACGAGCAGTACTTC.

This chain uses TRBV12-3 or TRBV12-4 with TRBJ2-2, with D possibly being TRBD1 (5 bases). The CDR3 totals 13 residues. Trimming removed 2 bases at V and 9 bases at J, with 10 bases between. The chain's CDR3 is CASSLQGLRELFF. CDR3 nucleotide sequence: TGTGCCAGCAGTTTACAGGGTCTTCGGGAGCTGTTTTTT.

V and J are TRBV1 and TRBJ2-7; the table's TRBD2 call for D was not verified on the DNA. TRBV1 is marked as a pseudogene. This CDR3 is 14 amino acids long. CDR3 nucleotides: TGCACCAGCAGCCATCCGGGACTAGCTAGCGAGCAGTACTTC. Translated, it gives CTSSHPGLASEQYF.

The V and J genes are TRBV7-2 and TRBJ2-7; the D gene is possibly TRBD2 (5 bases). From germline, CDR1 is SGHTA and CDR2 FQGNSA. V shed 4 bases and J shed 4 bases, with 17 bases lying between them. The CDR3 has 15 residues. CDR3 sequence reads: CASSSSGSPGYEQYF. The CDR3 DNA is TGTGCCAGCAGCTCCTCGGGCAGCCCGGGGTACGAGCAGTACTTC.

The chain links TRBV5-4 to TRBJ2-7; 7 bases are shared with TRBD2. Germline assignment: CDR1 SGHNT and CDR2 YYREEE (reference sequence). The CDR3 is made up of 15 amino acids. Trimming at V came to 0 bases and at J to 5 bases, leaving 8 bases not matched to a gene. CDR3 protein: CASSLAPGGSDEQYF. The CDR3 nucleotides are TGTGCCAGCAGCTTGGCCCCGGGGGGATCGGACGAGCAGTACTTC.

The chain couples TRBV21-1 to TRBJ1-5; the D call TRBD1 from the table was never checked on the DNA. TRBV21-1 is a pseudogene locus. The length of the CDR3 is 19 residues. The CDR3 DNA reads as TGTGCCAGCAGCAAAGGAAAATGTCAACAGGGGGCGCTGGGTCAGCCCCAGCATTTT. As protein: CASSKGKCQQGALGQPQHF.